Listed below are T cell receptor beta chains from one sample, sequenced in a study of blood T cell repertoires in COVID-19. This table comes from immunoSEQ multiplex PCR, and its TCRdb copy is limited to in-frame clones, with some not included. There are about 240,000 clones in the sample; around 87% occur only once, and around 3.3% lies in the top ten. The specimen sequenced was PBMCs or T cells enriched from blood (not recorded which). The source of these receptors is a woman between 40 and 50 years old with acute COVID-19. Each CDR3 is given with its conserved first and last residue. D genes are given only for firm matches. Size is stated for part of the rows, as once, few or many counts, or as a class when the clone is expanded.

clone_size: .
v_call: TRBV5-1
d_call: TRBD2
j_call: TRBJ2-2
cdr3_aa: CASSLNRLAGQNTGELFF
cdr3_nt: TGCGCCAGCAGCTTGAATCGGCTAGCGGGACAAAACACCGGGGAGCTGTTTTTT

clone_size: .
v_call: TRBV7-8
d_call: TRBD2
j_call: TRBJ2-7
cdr3_aa: CASSRLAGYEQYF
cdr3_nt: TGTGCCAGCAGCCGACTAGCGGGGTACGAGCAGTACTTC

clone_size: .
v_call: TRBV6-6
d_call: .
j_call: TRBJ1-1
cdr3_aa: CASSYSGAPNTEAFF
cdr3_nt: TGTGCCAGCAGTTATTCAGGGGCCCCGAACACTGAAGCTTTCTTT

clone_size: .
v_call: TRBV3-1/TRBV3-2
d_call: .
j_call: TRBJ1-1
cdr3_aa: CASTGPLFAEAFF
cdr3_nt: TGTGCCAGCACTGGCCCTCTTTTCGCTGAAGCTTTCTTT

clone_size: .
v_call: TRBV12-3/TRBV12-4
d_call: .
j_call: TRBJ1-2
cdr3_aa: CASSLGVNDGYTF
cdr3_nt: TGTGCCAGCAGTTTGGGCGTAAACGATGGCTACACCTTC

clone_size: .
v_call: TRBV6-5
d_call: .
j_call: TRBJ2-2
cdr3_aa: CASSYSTAGDTGELFF
cdr3_nt: TGTGCCAGCAGTTACTCGACAGCAGGGGACACCGGGGAGCTGTTTTTT

clone_size: .
v_call: TRBV9
d_call: TRBD2
j_call: TRBJ2-3
cdr3_aa: CASSVLAGRTDTQYF
cdr3_nt: TGTGCCAGCAGCGTACTAGCGGGTAGAACAGATACGCAGTATTTT

clone_size: .
v_call: TRBV27
d_call: .
j_call: TRBJ2-5
cdr3_aa: CASSTTNTGFGETQYF
cdr3_nt: TGTGCCAGCAGTACGACAAACACAGGGTTCGGAGAGACCCAGTACTTC

clone_size: .
v_call: TRBV7-6
d_call: TRBD1
j_call: TRBJ1-1
cdr3_aa: CASSPRTGGTEAFF
cdr3_nt: TGTGCCAGCAGCCCTAGGACAGGGGGCACTGAAGCTTTCTTT

clone_size: .
v_call: TRBV19
d_call: TRBD1
j_call: TRBJ2-3
cdr3_aa: CASSIAGQGTDTQYF
cdr3_nt: TGTGCCAGTAGTATAGCGGGACAGGGAACAGATACGCAGTATTTT

clone_size: few
v_call: TRBV5-1
d_call: .
j_call: TRBJ2-7
cdr3_aa: CASSLDYEQYF
cdr3_nt: TGCGCCAGCAGCCTAGACTACGAGCAGTACTTC

clone_size: .
v_call: TRBV7-6
d_call: .
j_call: TRBJ1-2
cdr3_aa: CASSLGGLQTTSGYTF
cdr3_nt: TGTGCCAGCAGCTTAGGTGGGCTGCAGACCACCTCTGGCTACACCTTC

clone_size: .
v_call: TRBV6-5
d_call: .
j_call: TRBJ2-7
cdr3_aa: CASSQGIYEQYF
cdr3_nt: TGTGCCAGCAGCCAGGGGATCTACGAGCAGTACTTC

clone_size: .
v_call: TRBV18
d_call: TRBD2
j_call: TRBJ2-1
cdr3_aa: CASSPSSGSRYNEQFF
cdr3_nt: TGTGCCAGCTCACCATCGAGCGGGAGTCGTTACAATGAGCAGTTCTTC

clone_size: .
v_call: TRBV3-1/TRBV3-2
d_call: TRBD1
j_call: TRBJ1-2
cdr3_aa: CASSNLQGTGYGYTF
cdr3_nt: TGTGCCAGCAGCAATTTACAGGGGACAGGCTATGGCTACACCTTC

clone_size: .
v_call: TRBV11-3
d_call: TRBD1
j_call: TRBJ1-4
cdr3_aa: CASSSVDRNEKLFF
cdr3_nt: TGTGCCAGCAGCTCCGTGGACAGGAATGAAAAACTGTTTTTT

clone_size: .
v_call: TRBV19
d_call: TRBD2
j_call: TRBJ2-3
cdr3_aa: CASSFISGRVTDTQYF
cdr3_nt: TGTGCCAGTAGTTTCATTAGCGGGAGGGTAACAGATACGCAGTATTTT

clone_size: .
v_call: TRBV4-1
d_call: .
j_call: TRBJ2-1
cdr3_aa: CASSQVGAALYNEQFF
cdr3_nt: TGCGCCAGCAGCCAAGTGGGGGCAGCGCTCTACAATGAGCAGTTCTTC

clone_size: many
v_call: TRBV12-5
d_call: TRBD1
j_call: TRBJ1-4
cdr3_aa: CASNRGEGEKLFF
cdr3_nt: TGTGCTAGCAACAGGGGCGAAGGGGAAAAACTGTTTTTT

clone_size: .
v_call: TRBV6-2/TRBV6-3
d_call: .
j_call: TRBJ2-5
cdr3_aa: CASSSHPGVGYF
cdr3_nt: TGTGCCAGCAGCTCCCACCCCGGTGTTGGGTACTTC

clone_size: .
v_call: TRBV14
d_call: .
j_call: TRBJ2-7
cdr3_aa: CASSLRLDSYEQYF
cdr3_nt: TGTGCCAGCAGCCTGAGACTAGACTCCTACGAGCAGTACTTC

clone_size: .
v_call: TRBV18
d_call: TRBD2
j_call: TRBJ2-7
cdr3_aa: CASSSLAGKRAYEQYF
cdr3_nt: TGTGCCAGCTCATCACTAGCGGGAAAGAGGGCCTACGAGCAGTACTTC

clone_size: .
v_call: TRBV24-1
d_call: .
j_call: TRBJ1-5
cdr3_aa: CATSDFPNQPQHF
cdr3_nt: TGTGCCACCAGTGATTTCCCTAATCAGCCCCAGCATTTT

clone_size: .
v_call: TRBV25-1
d_call: TRBD2
j_call: TRBJ2-3
cdr3_aa: CASGSGGGTDTQYF
cdr3_nt: TGTGCCAGCGGTAGCGGGGGCGGCACAGATACGCAGTATTTT

clone_size: .
v_call: TRBV5-1
d_call: TRBD2
j_call: TRBJ2-3
cdr3_aa: CASSLGTSGRADTQYF
cdr3_nt: TGCGCCAGCAGCTTGGGGACTAGCGGGAGGGCAGATACGCAGTATTTT

clone_size: .
v_call: TRBV7-9
d_call: .
j_call: TRBJ2-3
cdr3_aa: CASSTGTDTQYF
cdr3_nt: TGTGCCAGCAGCACAGGGACAGATACGCAGTATTTT

clone_size: .
v_call: TRBV6-5
d_call: TRBD1
j_call: TRBJ1-5
cdr3_aa: CASRPTGGAQPQHF
cdr3_nt: TGTGCCAGCAGACCGACAGGGGGAGCTCAGCCCCAGCATTTT

clone_size: once
v_call: TRBV19
d_call: .
j_call: TRBJ2-1
cdr3_aa: CASSKGEGRSYNEQFF
cdr3_nt: TGTGCCAGTAGTAAGGGGGAGGGCCGTTCTTACAATGAGCAGTTCTTC

clone_size: .
v_call: TRBV5-4
d_call: .
j_call: TRBJ1-1
cdr3_aa: CASSLPGGMNTEAFF
cdr3_nt: TGTGCCAGCAGCCTCCCCGGGGGTATGAACACTGAAGCTTTCTTT

clone_size: .
v_call: TRBV11-3
d_call: .
j_call: TRBJ2-3
cdr3_aa: CASSFPRDGGTDTQYF
cdr3_nt: TGTGCCAGCAGCTTCCCGCGGGACGGGGGCACAGATACGCAGTATTTT

clone_size: .
v_call: TRBV7-9
d_call: TRBD2
j_call: TRBJ2-1
cdr3_aa: CASSMDGSGRDEQFF
cdr3_nt: TGTGCCAGCAGCATGGATGGTAGCGGGAGGGATGAGCAGTTCTTC